This entry features one T cell receptor beta chain sequence. Its cognate antigen is unknown. The sample is drawn from a study of T cell responses to AZD1222 COVID-19 vaccine. Background on the study: Some second doses came at about 4 weeks and others at about 12 weeks; these were pooled. Study observations and caveats: Mapped onto spike, vaccine-associated CD4 TCRs spanned it and were dominant at 160-218 and 743-854. Just a handful of AZD1222 recipients tested seropositive at baseline. Repertoires were obtained solely post-peak T cell response.

Libraries were prepared by immunoSEQ multiplex PCR; TCRdb keeps only in-frame clonotypes and omits some of them. The data contain 95,000 to 130,000 clones, about 91% of them singletons. With 2 bases removed from V and 7 bases from J, the gap between germline ends came to 6 bases. The CDR3 covers 12 residues. Germline CDR1 SNHLY, CDR2 FYNNEI. The TCR comes from an adult in good health. Specimen: peripheral blood, collected on day 0 of AZD1222 vaccination. The rearrangement joins TRBV2 to TRBJ2-1, with D unclear. CDR3 coding DNA: TGTGCCAGCAGTGAAAGGGTGAATGAGCAGTTCTTC. Translation gives CASSERVNEQFF.